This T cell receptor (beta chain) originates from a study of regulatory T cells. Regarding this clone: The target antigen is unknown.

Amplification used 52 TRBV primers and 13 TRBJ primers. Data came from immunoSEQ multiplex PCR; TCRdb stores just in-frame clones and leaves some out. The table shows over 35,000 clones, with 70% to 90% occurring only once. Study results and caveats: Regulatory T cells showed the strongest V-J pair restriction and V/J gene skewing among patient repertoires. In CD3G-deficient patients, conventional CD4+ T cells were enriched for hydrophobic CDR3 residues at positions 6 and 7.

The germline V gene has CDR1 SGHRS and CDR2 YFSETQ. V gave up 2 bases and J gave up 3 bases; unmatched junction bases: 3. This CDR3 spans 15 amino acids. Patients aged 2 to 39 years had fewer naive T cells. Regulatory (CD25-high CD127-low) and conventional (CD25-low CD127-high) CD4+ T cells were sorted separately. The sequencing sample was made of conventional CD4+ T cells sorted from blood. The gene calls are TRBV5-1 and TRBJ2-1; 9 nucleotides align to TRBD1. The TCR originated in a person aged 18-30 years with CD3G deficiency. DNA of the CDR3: TGCGCCAGCAGCTTAGGGGACAGGGACTACAATGAGCAGTTCTTC. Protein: CASSLGDRDYNEQFF.